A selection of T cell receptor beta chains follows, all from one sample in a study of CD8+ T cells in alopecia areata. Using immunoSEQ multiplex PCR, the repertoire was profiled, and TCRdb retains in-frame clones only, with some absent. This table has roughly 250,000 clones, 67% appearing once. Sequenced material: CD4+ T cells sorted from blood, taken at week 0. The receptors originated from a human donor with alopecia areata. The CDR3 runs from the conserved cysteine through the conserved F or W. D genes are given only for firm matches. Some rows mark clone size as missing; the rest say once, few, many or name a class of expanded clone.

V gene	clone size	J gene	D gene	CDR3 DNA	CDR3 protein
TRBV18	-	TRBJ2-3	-	TGTGCCAGCTCTGACAGTGACGGGCACGCTACGCAGTATTTT	CASSDSDGHATQYF
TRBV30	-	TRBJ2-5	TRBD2	TGTGCCTGGAGTCGCCCGGGACTAGCAGAGACCCAGTACTTC	CAWSRPGLAETQYF
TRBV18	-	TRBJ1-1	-	TGTGCCAGCTCCGGGTTGAACACTGAAGCTTTCTTT	CASSGLNTEAFF
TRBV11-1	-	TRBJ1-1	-	TGTGCCAGCAGCTTAGCGTTCGCAGAGGCTTTCGGCACTGAAGCTTTCTTT	CASSLAFAEAFGTEAFF
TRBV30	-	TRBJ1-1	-	TGTGCCTGGACGGTGAACACTGAAGCTTTCTTT	CAWTVNTEAFF
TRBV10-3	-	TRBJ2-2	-	TGTGCCATCAGTGAGTCCACAGGGACCGGGGAGCTGTTTTTT	CAISESTGTGELFF
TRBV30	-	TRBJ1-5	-	TGTGCCTGGACCCTCTCTGGGGGTGTTTTGCATTTT	CAWTLSGGVLHF
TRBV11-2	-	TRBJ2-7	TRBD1	TGTGCCAGCAGCATCCGGGACAGGGGTTACGAGCAGTACTTC	CASSIRDRGYEQYF
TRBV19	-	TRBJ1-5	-	TGTGCCAGTAGCAGATTATATAGCAATCAGCCCCAGCATTTT	CASSRLYSNQPQHF
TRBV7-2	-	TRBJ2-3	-	TGTGCCAGCAGCTTACGTGTAAGGGACACAGATACGCAGTATTTT	CASSLRVRDTDTQYF
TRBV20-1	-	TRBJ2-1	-	TGCAGTGCTAGGAGGAATGAGCAGTTCTTC	CSARRNEQFF
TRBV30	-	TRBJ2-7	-	TGTGCCTGGGCCGGGACTCCCTACGAGCAGTACTTC	CAWAGTPYEQYF
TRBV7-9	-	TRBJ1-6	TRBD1	TGTGCCAGCAGCCGACAGGGGGCTTCACCCCTCCACTTT	CASSRQGASPLHF
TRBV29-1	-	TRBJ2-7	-	TGCAGCGTTGAAACAGCCCCAAACTACGAGCAGTACTTC	CSVETAPNYEQYF
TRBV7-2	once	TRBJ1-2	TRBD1	TGTGCCAGCAGTTCAGGGGGCAGGGATGGCAATGGCTACACCTTC	CASSSGGRDGNGYTF
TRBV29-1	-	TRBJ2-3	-	TGCAGCGTTGACTCCATAGATACGCAGTATTTT	CSVDSIDTQYF
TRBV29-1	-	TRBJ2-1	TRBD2	TGCAGCGTTGCGCCCCGGCGGGGGATTGGGAATGAGCAGTTCTTC	CSVAPRRGIGNEQFF
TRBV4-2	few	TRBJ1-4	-	TGTGCCAGCAGCCAAGATGGCAGGGCGGAGGAAAAACTGTTTTTT	CASSQDGRAEEKLFF
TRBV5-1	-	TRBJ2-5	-	TGCGCCAGCAGCCCCGGGGGAGCGGGCCCTGAGACCCAGTACTTC	CASSPGGAGPETQYF
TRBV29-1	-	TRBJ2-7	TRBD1	TGCAGCGTAACGAAACAGGGGCCCTTCTACGAGCAGTACTTC	CSVTKQGPFYEQYF
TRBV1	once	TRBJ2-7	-	TGCACCAGCAGCCAAGATTGGGGACAACTCTACGAGCAGTACTTC	CTSSQDWGQLYEQYF
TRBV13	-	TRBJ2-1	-	TGTGCCAGCAGCTTAGGCGGGGATCGGGTCGGGAATGAGCAGTTCTTC	CASSLGGDRVGNEQFF
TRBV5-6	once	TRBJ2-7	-	TGTGCCAGCAGCTTGGCGGCGACTTTTGTCTACGAGCAGTACTTC	CASSLAATFVYEQYF
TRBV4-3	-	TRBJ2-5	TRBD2	TGCGCCAGCAGCCAAGACCTAGCGGGGGGGACGTCGGAGACCCAGTACTTC	CASSQDLAGGTSETQYF